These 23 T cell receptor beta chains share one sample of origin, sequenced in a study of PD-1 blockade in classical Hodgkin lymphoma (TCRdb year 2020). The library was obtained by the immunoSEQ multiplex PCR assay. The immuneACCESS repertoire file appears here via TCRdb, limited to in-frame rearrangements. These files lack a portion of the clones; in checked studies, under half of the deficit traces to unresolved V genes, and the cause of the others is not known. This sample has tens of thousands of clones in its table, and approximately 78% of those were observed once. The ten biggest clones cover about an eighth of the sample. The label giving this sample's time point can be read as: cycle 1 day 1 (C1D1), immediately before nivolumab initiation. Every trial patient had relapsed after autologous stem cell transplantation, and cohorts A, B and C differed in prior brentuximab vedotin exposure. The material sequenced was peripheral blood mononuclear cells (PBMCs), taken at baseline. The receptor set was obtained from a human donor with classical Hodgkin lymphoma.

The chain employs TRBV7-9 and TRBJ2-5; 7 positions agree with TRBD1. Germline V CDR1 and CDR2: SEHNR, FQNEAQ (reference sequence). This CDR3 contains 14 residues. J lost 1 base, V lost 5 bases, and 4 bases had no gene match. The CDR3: CASSGWDSQETQYF. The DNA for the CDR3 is TGTGCCAGCAGCGGGTGGGACAGCCAAGAGACCCAGTACTTC.

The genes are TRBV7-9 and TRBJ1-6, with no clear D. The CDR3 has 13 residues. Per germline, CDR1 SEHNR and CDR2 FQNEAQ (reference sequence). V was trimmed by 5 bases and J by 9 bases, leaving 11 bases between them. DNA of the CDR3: TGTGCCAGCAGCCCCGGACCAACTTCACCCCTCCACTTT. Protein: CASSPGPTSPLHF.

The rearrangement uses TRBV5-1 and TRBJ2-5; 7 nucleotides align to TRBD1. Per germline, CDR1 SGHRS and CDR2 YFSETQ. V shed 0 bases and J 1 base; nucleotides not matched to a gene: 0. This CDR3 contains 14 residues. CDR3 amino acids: CASSLGQGQETQYF. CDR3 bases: TGCGCCAGCAGCTTGGGACAGGGCCAAGAGACCCAGTACTTC.

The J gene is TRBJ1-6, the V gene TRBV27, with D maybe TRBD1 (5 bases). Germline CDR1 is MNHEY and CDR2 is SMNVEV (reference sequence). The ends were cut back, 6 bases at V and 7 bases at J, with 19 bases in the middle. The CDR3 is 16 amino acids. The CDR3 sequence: CASRKDWGRANSPLHF. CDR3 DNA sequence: TGTGCCAGCAGAAAAGATTGGGGACGGGCGAATTCACCCCTCCACTTT.

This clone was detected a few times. CDR3 protein: CASSVQGPEETQYF. DNA for the CDR3: TGTGCCAGCAGCGTACAGGGCCCGGAAGAGACCCAGTACTTC. V is TRBV7-9 and J is TRBJ2-5; tentatively, D is TRBD1 (6 bases). V shed 5 bases and J shed 3 bases, with 13 bases lying between them. Per germline, CDR1 SEHNR and CDR2 FQNEAQ (reference sequence). The length of the CDR3 is 14 residues.

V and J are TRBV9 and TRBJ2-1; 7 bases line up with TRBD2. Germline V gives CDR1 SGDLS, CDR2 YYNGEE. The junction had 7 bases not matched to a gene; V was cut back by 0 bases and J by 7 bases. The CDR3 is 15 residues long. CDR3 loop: CASSVAWGGTNEQFF. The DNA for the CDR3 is TGTGCCAGCAGCGTAGCTTGGGGGGGGACGAATGAGCAGTTCTTC. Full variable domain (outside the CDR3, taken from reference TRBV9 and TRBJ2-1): DSGVTQTPKHLITATGQRVTLRCSPRSGDLSVYWYQQSLDQGLQFLIQYYNGEERAKGNILERFSAQQFPDLHSELNLSSLELGDSALYFCASSVAWGGTNEQFFGPGTRLTVL.

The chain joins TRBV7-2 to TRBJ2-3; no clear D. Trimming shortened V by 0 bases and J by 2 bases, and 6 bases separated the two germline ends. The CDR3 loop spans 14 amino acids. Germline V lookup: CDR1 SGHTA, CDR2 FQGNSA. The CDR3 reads CASSLAYHTDTQYF. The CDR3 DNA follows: TGTGCCAGCAGCTTAGCGTATCACACAGATACGCAGTATTTT.

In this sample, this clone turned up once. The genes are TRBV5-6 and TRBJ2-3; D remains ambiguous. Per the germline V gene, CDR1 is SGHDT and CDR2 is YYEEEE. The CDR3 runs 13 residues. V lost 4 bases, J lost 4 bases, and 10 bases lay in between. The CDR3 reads CASSPSVADTQYF. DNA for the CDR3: TGTGCCAGCAGCCCCTCCGTCGCAGATACGCAGTATTTT.

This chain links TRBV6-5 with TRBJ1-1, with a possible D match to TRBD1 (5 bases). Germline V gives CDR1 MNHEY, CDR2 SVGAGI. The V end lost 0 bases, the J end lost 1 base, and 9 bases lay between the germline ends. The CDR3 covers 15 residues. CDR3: CASSYSWQGNTEAFF. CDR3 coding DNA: TGTGCCAGCAGTTACTCGTGGCAGGGGAACACTGAAGCTTTCTTT.

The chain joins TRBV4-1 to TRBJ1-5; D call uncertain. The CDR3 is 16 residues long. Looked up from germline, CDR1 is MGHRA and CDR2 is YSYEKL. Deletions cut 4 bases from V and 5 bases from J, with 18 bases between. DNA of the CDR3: TGCGCCAGCAGCCCAAACCAGGTGGCTGGGGATCAGCCCCAGCATTTT. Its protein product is CASSPNQVAGDQPQHF.

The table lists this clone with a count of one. CDR3 residues: CASSHRTEAFF. CDR3 in DNA: TGTGCCAGCAGCCACCGAACTGAAGCTTTCTTT. The chain joins TRBV7-3 to TRBJ1-1; D unresolved. The CDR3 consists of 11 residues. Per the germline V gene, CDR1 is SGHTA and CDR2 is FQGTGA. Trimming stripped 5 bases from V and 5 bases from J, with 6 bases between.

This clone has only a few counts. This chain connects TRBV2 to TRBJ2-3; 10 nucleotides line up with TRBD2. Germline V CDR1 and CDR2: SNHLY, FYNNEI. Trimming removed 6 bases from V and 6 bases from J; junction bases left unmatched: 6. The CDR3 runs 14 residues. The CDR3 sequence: CASSLAGVDDTQYF. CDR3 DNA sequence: TGTGCCAGCAGCCTAGCGGGGGTTGATGATACGCAGTATTTT.

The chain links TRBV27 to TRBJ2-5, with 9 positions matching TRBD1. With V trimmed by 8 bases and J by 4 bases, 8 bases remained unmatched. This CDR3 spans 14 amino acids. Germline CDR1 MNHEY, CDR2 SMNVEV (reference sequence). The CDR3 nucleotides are TGTGCCAGCGGGTCCACAGGGGGCCTAGAGACCCAGTACTTC. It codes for CASGSTGGLETQYF.

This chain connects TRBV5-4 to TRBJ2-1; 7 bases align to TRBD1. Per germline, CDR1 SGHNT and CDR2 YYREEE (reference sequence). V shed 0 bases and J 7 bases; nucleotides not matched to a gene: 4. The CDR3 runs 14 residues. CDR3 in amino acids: CASSLGQGGNEQFF. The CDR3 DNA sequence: TGTGCCAGCAGCTTGGGACAGGGTGGGAATGAGCAGTTCTTC.

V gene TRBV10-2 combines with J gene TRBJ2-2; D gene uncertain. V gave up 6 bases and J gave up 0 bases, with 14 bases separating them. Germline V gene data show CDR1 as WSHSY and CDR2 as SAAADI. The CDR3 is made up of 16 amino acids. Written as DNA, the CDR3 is TGCGCCAGCAGCTCGGGCAACATTTCGAACACCGGGGAGCTGTTTTTT. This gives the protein CASSSGNISNTGELFF.

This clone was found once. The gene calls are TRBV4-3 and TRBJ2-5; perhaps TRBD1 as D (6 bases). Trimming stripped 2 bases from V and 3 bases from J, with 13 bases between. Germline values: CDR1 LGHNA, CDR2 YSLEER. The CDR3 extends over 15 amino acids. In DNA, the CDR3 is TGCGCCAGCAGCCAACTCTGGGACATAAAAGAGACCCAGTACTTC. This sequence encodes CASSQLWDIKETQYF.

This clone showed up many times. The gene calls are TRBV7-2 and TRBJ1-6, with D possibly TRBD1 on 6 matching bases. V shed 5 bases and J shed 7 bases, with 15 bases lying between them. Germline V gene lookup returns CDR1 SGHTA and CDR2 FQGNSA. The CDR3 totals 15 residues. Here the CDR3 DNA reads TGTGCCAGCAGCCTCGAAGACAGGAGGAATTCACCCCTCCACTTT. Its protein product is CASSLEDRRNSPLHF. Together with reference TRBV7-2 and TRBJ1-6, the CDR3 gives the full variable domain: GAGVSQSPSNKVTEKGKDVELRCDPISGHTALYWYRQSLGQGLEFLIYFQGNSAPDKSGLPSDRFSAERTGGSVSTLTIQRTQQEDSAVYLCASSLEDRRNSPLHFGNGTRLTVT.

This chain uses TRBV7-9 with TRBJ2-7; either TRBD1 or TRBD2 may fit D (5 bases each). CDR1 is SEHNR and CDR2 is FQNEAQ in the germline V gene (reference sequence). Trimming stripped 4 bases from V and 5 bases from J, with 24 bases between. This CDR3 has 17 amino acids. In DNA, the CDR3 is TGTGCCAGCAGCTCGGGACCGATGATTATCCGAGGGGACGAGCAGTACTTC. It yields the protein CASSSGPMIIRGDEQYF.

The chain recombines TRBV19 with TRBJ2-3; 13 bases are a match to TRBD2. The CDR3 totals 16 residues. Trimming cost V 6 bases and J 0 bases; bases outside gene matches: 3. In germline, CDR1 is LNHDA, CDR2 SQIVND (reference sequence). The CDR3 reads CASSPGLAGSTDTQYF. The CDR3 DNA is TGTGCCAGTAGCCCGGGACTAGCGGGGAGCACAGATACGCAGTATTTT.

The CDR3 DNA reads as TGTGCCAGCAGCTTAGAACGGTTCTATGGCTACACCTTC. It is translated as CASSLERFYGYTF. V usage is TRBV11-2 and J usage is TRBJ1-2; D unclear. V was trimmed by 0 bases and J by 4 bases, leaving 6 bases between them. Germline CDR1 SGHAT, CDR2 FQNNGV. The CDR3 covers 13 residues.

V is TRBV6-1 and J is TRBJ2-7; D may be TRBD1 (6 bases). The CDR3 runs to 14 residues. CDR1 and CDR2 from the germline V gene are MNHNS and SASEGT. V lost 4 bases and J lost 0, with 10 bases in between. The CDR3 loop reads CASSGRQDSYEQYF. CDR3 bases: TGTGCCAGCAGTGGGCGACAGGACTCCTACGAGCAGTACTTC.

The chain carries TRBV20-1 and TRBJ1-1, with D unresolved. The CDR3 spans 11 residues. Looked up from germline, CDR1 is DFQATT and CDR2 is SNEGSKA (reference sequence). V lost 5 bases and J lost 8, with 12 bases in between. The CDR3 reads CSASNPQEAFF. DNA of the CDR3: TGCAGTGCTTCAAACCCACAAGAAGCTTTCTTT.

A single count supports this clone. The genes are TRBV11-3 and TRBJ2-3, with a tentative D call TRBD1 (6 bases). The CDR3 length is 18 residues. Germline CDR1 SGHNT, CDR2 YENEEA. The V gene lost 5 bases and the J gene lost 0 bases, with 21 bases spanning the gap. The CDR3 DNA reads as TGTGCCAGCAGCCCCGGAGCCGGGACAATAACTAGCACAGATACGCAGTATTTT. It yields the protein CASSPGAGTITSTDTQYF.